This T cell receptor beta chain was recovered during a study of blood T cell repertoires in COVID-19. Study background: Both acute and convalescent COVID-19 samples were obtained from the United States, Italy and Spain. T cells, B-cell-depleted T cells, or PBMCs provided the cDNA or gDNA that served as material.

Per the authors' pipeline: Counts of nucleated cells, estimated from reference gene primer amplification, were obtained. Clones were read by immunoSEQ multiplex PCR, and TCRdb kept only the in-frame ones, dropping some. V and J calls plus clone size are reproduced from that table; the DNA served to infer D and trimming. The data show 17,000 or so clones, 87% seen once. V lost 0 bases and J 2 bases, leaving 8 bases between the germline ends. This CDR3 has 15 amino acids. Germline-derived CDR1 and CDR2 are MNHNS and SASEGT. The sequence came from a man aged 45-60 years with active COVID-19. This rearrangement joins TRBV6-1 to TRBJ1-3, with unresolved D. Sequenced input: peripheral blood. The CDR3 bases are TGTGCCAGCAGTGAAGCTGAAACAGCTGGAAACACCATATATTTT. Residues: CASSEAETAGNTIYF.